This T cell receptor beta chain came from a study of blood T cells in healthy people across ages. Alongside a J-beta primer mix, a sample-barcoded 5' primer served in a second PCR lasting 7 to 11 cycles. Each CDR3 protein is one row after TCRdb ran MiXCR on the 5' RACE reads. Among approximately 2,000,000 distinct CDR3 sequences listed, about 39% were seen once. Germline loops: CDR1 SQVTM, CDR2 ANQGSEA. V dropped 6 bases and J dropped 4 bases, with 15 bases sitting between them. CDR3 length: 13 residues. The study, taken as a whole, reports: The lack of PBMC sorting stopped any conclusive naive versus antigen-experienced comparison. Higher naive T cell percentage went strongly together with higher TCR beta diversity. Relative to aged donors, long-lived donors carried more naive CD4+ cells and displayed higher diversity.

Caucasian individuals from Russia who were healthy and aged 6 to 90 acted as donors. Notes on this clonotype: No antigen is known for it.

The sequence came from a human donor in good health. The source material was blood. The chain is built from TRBV29-1 and TRBJ2-5; tentatively, D is TRBD2 (6 bases). The CDR3 DNA reads as TGCAGCGTCCTACTAGCCCGAGGAGAGACCCAGTACTTC. It specifies CSVLLARGETQYF.